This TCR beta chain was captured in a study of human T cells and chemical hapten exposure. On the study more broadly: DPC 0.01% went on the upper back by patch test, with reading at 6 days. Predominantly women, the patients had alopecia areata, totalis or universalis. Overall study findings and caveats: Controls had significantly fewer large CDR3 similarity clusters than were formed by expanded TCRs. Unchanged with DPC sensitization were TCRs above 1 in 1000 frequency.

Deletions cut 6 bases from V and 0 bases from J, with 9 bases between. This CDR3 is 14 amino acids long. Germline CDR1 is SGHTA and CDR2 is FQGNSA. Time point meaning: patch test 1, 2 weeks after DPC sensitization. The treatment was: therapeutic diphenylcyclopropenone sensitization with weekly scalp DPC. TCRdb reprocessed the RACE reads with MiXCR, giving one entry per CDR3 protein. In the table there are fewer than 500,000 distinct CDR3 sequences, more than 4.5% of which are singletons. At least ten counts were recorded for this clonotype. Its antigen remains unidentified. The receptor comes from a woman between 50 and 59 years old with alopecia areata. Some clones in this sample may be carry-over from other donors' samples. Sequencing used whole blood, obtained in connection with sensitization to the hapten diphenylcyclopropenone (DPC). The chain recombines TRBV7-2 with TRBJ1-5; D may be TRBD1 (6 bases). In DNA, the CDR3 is TGTGCCAGCAGATCAGGGGTTAGCAATCAGCCCCAGCATTTT. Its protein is CASRSGVSNQPQHF. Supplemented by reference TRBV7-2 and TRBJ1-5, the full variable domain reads GAGVSQSPSNKVTEKGKDVELRCDPISGHTALYWYRQSLGQGLEFLIYFQGNSAPDKSGLPSDRFSAERTGGSVSTLTIQRTQQEDSAVYLCASRSGVSNQPQHFGDGTRLSIL.